This TCR beta chain was found in a study of shared clonotypes between healthy human individuals. Study summary: Two women and a few men aged 18 to 49 made up the donors.

Every donor was a Caucasian adult from Nashville, Tennessee. The assay was carried out at the deep level. The sequencing of unsorted PBMC DNA took place on ten immunoSEQ deep assay plates. TCRdb's copy holds only in-frame clones and misses some; the assay was immunoSEQ multiplex PCR. The table lists approximately 510,000 clones, 79% of them singletons, with under 15% in the top ten. The sample taken for sequencing was PBMCs. This TCR derives from a woman between 40 and 50 years old in good health. Some clones in this sample may be carry-over from other donors' samples.

CDR3 DNA sequence: TGTGCCATCAGTGAGGGGAGGGTTGGGGCTTTCTTT. It specifies CAISEGRVGAFF. The chain couples TRBV10-3 to TRBJ1-1; D is uncertain. The CDR3 loop spans 12 amino acids. Germline CDR1 is ENHRY and CDR2 is SYGVKD. V dropped 2 bases and J dropped 11 bases, with 12 bases sitting between them.